This is a list of T cell receptor beta chains from one sample in a study of T cell responses to AZD1222 COVID-19 vaccine. This table comes from immunoSEQ multiplex PCR, and its TCRdb copy is limited to in-frame clones, with some not included. The sample contains approximately 89,000 clones, just over 90% of which appear only once. Sample: peripheral blood, taken 28 days after the second AZD1222 dose. The receptors come from an adult who received the AZD1222 COVID-19 vaccine. CDR3s include the opening cysteine and the closing phenylalanine or tryptophan. The D gene is left open where the match is weak. Only part of the rows carry a size: once, few, many, or a class if the clone is expanded.

TRBV20-1	TRBJ1-4	NA	NA	TGCAGTGCTAGTTCCCGGGATCCTGTACAGAAACTGTTTTTT	CSASSRDPVQKLFF
TRBV19	TRBJ2-1	TRBD2	NA	TGTGCCAGTAGTCAACCACGTTCGGGACTAGCGGGGGTTGGGGAGCAGTTCTTC	CASSQPRSGLAGVGEQFF
TRBV2	TRBJ2-5	TRBD2	NA	TGTGCCAGCCTGCGGGGGGAGACGCAAGAGACCCAGTACTTC	CASLRGETQETQYF
TRBV11-2	TRBJ1-2	TRBD1	NA	TGTGCCAGCAGCGTAGGACAGGTTAACTATGGCTACACCTTC	CASSVGQVNYGYTF
TRBV7-9	TRBJ2-5	TRBD2	NA	TGTGCCAGCAGCCGATCTAGCGGCGAAGAGACCCAGTACTTC	CASSRSSGEETQYF
TRBV24-1	TRBJ1-4	NA	few	TGTGCCACCAGTGATTTGAGGGACGGCGGGGAAAAACTGTTTTTT	CATSDLRDGGEKLFF
TRBV10-1	TRBJ1-2	NA	NA	TGCGCCAGCAGTGACAGGCCTAACTATGGCTACACCTTC	CASSDRPNYGYTF
TRBV5-1	TRBJ2-7	TRBD1	NA	TGCGCCAGCAGCTCGCCAGGACAGGGTTACGAGCAGTACTTC	CASSSPGQGYEQYF
TRBV5-1	TRBJ2-7	TRBD2	NA	TGCGCCAGCAGCTCTTTAGCGGGCCCCCAGGGCGAGCAGTACTTC	CASSSLAGPQGEQYF
TRBV27	TRBJ2-7	NA	NA	TGTGCCAGCAGCCCCCACTCTGGGTACGAGCAGTACTTC	CASSPHSGYEQYF
TRBV10-3	TRBJ2-5	NA	NA	TGTGCCATCAGTGCCAGGGCCCAAGAGACCCAGTACTTC	CAISARAQETQYF
TRBV6-2/TRBV6-3	TRBJ1-2	TRBD1	NA	TGTGCCAGCAGTTACTTCGGGACAGCTAACTATGGCTACACCTTC	CASSYFGTANYGYTF
TRBV28	TRBJ2-1	TRBD2	NA	TGTGCCAGCAGCCCACCCCTAGCGGGAGTGGTAAATGAGCAGTTCTTC	CASSPPLAGVVNEQFF
TRBV6-5	TRBJ1-1	TRBD1	NA	TGTGCCAGCAGTTATGGACAGGGGAGGACTGAAGCTTTCTTT	CASSYGQGRTEAFF
TRBV28	TRBJ1-5	TRBD1	NA	TGTGCCATCGAGGGACAGAGCAATCAGCCCCAGCATTTT	CAIEGQSNQPQHF
TRBV2	TRBJ1-6	NA	NA	TGTGCCAGCAGTCTTCTACCCTATAATTCACCCCTCCACTTT	CASSLLPYNSPLHF
TRBV11-2	TRBJ1-2	NA	NA	TGTGCCAGCAGCTCGACAATCTATGGCTACACCTTC	CASSSTIYGYTF
TRBV7-2	TRBJ2-3	NA	once	TGTGCCAGCAGCCCCAGGGCAGCAGATACGCAGTATTTT	CASSPRAADTQYF
TRBV3-1/TRBV3-2	TRBJ2-7	NA	NA	TGTGCCAGCAGCCGCCGCGGTGGGACGCAGTACTTC	CASSRRGGTQYF
TRBV5-1	TRBJ1-1	NA	NA	TGCGCCAGCAGCTTGGATCTCTCACCAAACACTGAAGCTTTCTTT	CASSLDLSPNTEAFF
TRBV29-1	TRBJ2-2	TRBD2	once	TGCAGCGTTGTGCGACTAGCGGGGGACACCGGGGAGCTGTTTTTT	CSVVRLAGDTGELFF
TRBV15	TRBJ1-2	TRBD1	NA	TGTGCCACCAGCAGAGATGCGACAGGGAACTATGGCTACACCTTC	CATSRDATGNYGYTF
TRBV4-1	TRBJ1-1	TRBD1	NA	TGCGCCAGCAGTCCGGACAGGGGTACTGAAGCTTTCTTT	CASSPDRGTEAFF
TRBV28	TRBJ1-4	NA	NA	TGTGCCAGCAGTTTTCGGAATGAAAAACTGTTTTTT	CASSFRNEKLFF
TRBV28	TRBJ1-1	NA	NA	TGTGCCAGCAGTTGGCTAAGTGGCCAGGTCGCTGAAGCTTTCTTT	CASSWLSGQVAEAFF
TRBV7-9	TRBJ1-4	NA	NA	TGTGCCAGCAGCCCCGGGAGGGCTAATGAAAAACTGTTTTTT	CASSPGRANEKLFF
TRBV12-3/TRBV12-4	TRBJ2-7	TRBD2	NA	TGTGCCAGCAGTTTTCGGGGGGCCTACGAGCAGTACTTC	CASSFRGAYEQYF
TRBV7-9	TRBJ1-1	NA	once	TGTGCCAGCAGCCCCGAGCATCTCAGTCGGTCCGCTGAGAGGAGAGCTTTCTTT	CASSPEHLSRSAERRAFF
TRBV5-4	TRBJ1-1	TRBD1	NA	TGTGCCAGCAGCAACGGACAGGGAACAACTGAAGCTTTCTTT	CASSNGQGTTEAFF
TRBV6-1	TRBJ2-1	NA	NA	TGTGCCAGCAGTGAACGCCCCACAGGAACCTACAATGAGCAGTTCTTC	CASSERPTGTYNEQFF
TRBV2	TRBJ2-2	TRBD1	NA	TGTGCCAGCACCGAAGGGGGCTTGGACACCGGGGAGCTGTTTTTT	CASTEGGLDTGELFF
TRBV24-1	TRBJ1-2	NA	NA	TGTGCCACCAGTGATCCTGGAAGGGCAGGGGCCAAAAACTATGGCTACACCTTC	CATSDPGRAGAKNYGYTF
TRBV4-1	TRBJ1-2	TRBD1	NA	TGCGCCAGCAGCCAGGGACAGGGGATTAACTATGGCTACACCTTC	CASSQGQGINYGYTF
TRBV30	TRBJ1-4	NA	NA	TGTGCCTGGAGTCTAAGGGGGGGTGAAAAACTGTTTTTT	CAWSLRGGEKLFF
TRBV27	TRBJ2-7	TRBD2	NA	TGTGCCAGCTGGCGGACTAGCGGATACGAGCAGTACTTC	CASWRTSGYEQYF
TRBV2	TRBJ1-2	NA	NA	TGTGCCAGCAGTGAGATTCGCGACAGCGCTAACTATGGCTACACCTTC	CASSEIRDSANYGYTF
TRBV21-1	TRBJ2-7	NA	NA	TGTGCCAGCAGCAAAGCGCTAAGGAGTTCCTACGAGCAGTACTTC	CASSKALRSSYEQYF